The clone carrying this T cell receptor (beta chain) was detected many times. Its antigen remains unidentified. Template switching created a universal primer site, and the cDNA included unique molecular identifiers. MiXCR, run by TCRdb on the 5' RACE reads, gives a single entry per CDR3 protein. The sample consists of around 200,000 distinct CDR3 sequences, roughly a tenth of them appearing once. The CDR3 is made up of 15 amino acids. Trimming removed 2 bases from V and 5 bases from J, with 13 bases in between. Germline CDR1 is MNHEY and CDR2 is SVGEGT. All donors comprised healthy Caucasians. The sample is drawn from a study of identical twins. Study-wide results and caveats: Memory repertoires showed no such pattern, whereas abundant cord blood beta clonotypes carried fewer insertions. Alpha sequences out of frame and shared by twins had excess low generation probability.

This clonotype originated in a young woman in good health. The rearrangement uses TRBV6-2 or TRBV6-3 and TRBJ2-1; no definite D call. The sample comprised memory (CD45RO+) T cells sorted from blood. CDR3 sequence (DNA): TGTGCCAGCAGTTACCGTCGGATAGTCCACAATGAGCAGTTCTTC. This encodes CASSYRRIVHNEQFF.